A single sample is the source of the 19 T cell receptor beta chains below, sequenced in a study of T cells in Graves' hyperthyroidism and ophthalmopathy. RNA transcripts provided the source from which TCR beta CDR3 regions were amplified. HTBI primers were employed in a first-round RT-PCR of the TCR CDR3. Using its own MiXCR run on the multiplex PCR reads, TCRdb lists one record per CDR3 protein. The sample lists fewer than 900,000 distinct CDR3 sequences; around 17% were seen once. The sequenced material came from blood. These receptors came from a man between 18 and 35 years old with Graves' hyperthyroidism.

The J gene is TRBJ2-1, the V gene TRBV11-1, with 7 bases that match TRBD1. Trimming at V came to 2 bases and at J to 3 bases, leaving 10 bases not matched to a gene. This CDR3 is 17 amino acids long. CDR1 and CDR2 from the germline V gene are SGHAT and FQDESV (reference sequence). CDR3 region: CASSLKARQGLYNEQFF. In nucleotides, the CDR3 is TGTGCCAGCAGCTTAAAAGCCCGACAGGGCCTCTACAATGAGCAGTTCTTC.

The chain is built from TRBV29-1 and TRBJ2-7; 7 nucleotides match TRBD2. This CDR3 comprises 13 residues. Germline V gene lookup returns CDR1 SQVTM and CDR2 ANQGSEA. Trimming took 8 bases from V and 0 from J; bases not matched to a gene: 7. The CDR3 DNA follows: TGCAGCATAAGCTCTAGCGGCTCCTACGAGCAGTACTTC. This codes for CSISSSGSYEQYF.

In this sample, this clonotype turned up a few times. This chain connects TRBV5-1 to TRBJ2-1, with a tentative D call TRBD1 (6 bases). Trimming shortened V by 3 bases and J by 7 bases, and 17 bases separated the two germline ends. CDR1 and CDR2 (germline): SGHRS, YFSETQ. The CDR3 is made up of 15 amino acids. CDR3 coding DNA: TGCGCCAGCAGCTCACCGAGGGGGAGAGGGAATGAGCAGTTCTTC. Protein: CASSSPRGRGNEQFF.

The chain is built from TRBV14 and TRBJ2-2, with 9 nucleotides matching TRBD1. The CDR3 covers 17 residues. Germline-derived CDR1 and CDR2 are SGHDN and FVKESK. Losses at the gene ends were 2 bases for V and 3 bases for J; bases not matched to a gene: 7. The CDR3 DNA is TGTGCCAGCAGCCAACTGAAAGGACAGGGGTACACCGGGGAGCTGTTTTTT. Translation: CASSQLKGQGYTGELFF. The full variable domain, rest sourced from reference TRBV14 and TRBJ2-2, is EAGVTQFPSHSVIEKGQTVTLRCDPISGHDNLYWYRRVMGKEIKFLLHFVKESKQDESGMPNNRFLAERTGGTYSTLKVQPAELEDSGVYFCASSQLKGQGYTGELFFGEGSRLTVL.

This clonotype was picked up a small number of times. The J gene is TRBJ1-4, the V gene TRBV7-9, with D perhaps TRBD1 (6 bases). The germline gives CDR1 SEHNR, CDR2 FQNEAQ (reference sequence). V shed 4 bases and J shed 5 bases, with 11 bases lying between them. This CDR3 spans 14 amino acids. CDR3 region: CASSSGVKNEKLFF. For the CDR3, the DNA is TGTGCCAGCAGCTCAGGGGTTAAAAATGAAAAACTGTTTTTT.

In this sample, this clonotype turned up a few times. The gene calls are TRBV2 and TRBJ2-2; TRBD1 agrees at 8 bases. Trimming removed 6 bases from V and 1 base from J; junction bases left unmatched: 4. This CDR3 comprises 15 residues. The germline CDR1 and CDR2 sequences are SNHLY and FYNNEI. The CDR3 loop is CASSGQGQNTGELFF. CDR3 bases: TGTGCCAGCAGCGGACAGGGCCAGAACACCGGGGAGCTGTTTTTT.

This clonotype came up a few times. The chain links TRBV10-2 to TRBJ1-1, with D tentatively TRBD1 (5 bases). The CDR3 runs 11 residues. Trimming pared 2 bases from V and 8 bases from J, leaving 6 bases between. Germline CDR1 reads WSHSY; CDR2 reads SAAADI. The CDR3 DNA is TGCGCCAGCAGTGAGGAGGGGGAAGCTTTCTTT. The encoded protein is CASSEEGEAFF.

This clonotype has at least ten counts. The chain recombines TRBV12-3 or TRBV12-4 with TRBJ2-4; D perhaps matches TRBD2 (7 bases). The CDR3 is 15 residues long. Trimming removed 3 bases at V and 8 bases at J, with 17 bases between. The CDR3 DNA follows: TGTGCCAGCAGTTTTTCGGTTGGGGGGGCGCACATTCAGTACTTC. This encodes CASSFSVGGAHIQYF.

This chain links TRBV5-6 with TRBJ2-3; perhaps TRBD1 as D (5 bases). Germline CDR1 and CDR2: SGHDT and YYEEEE. V lost 5 bases to trimming and J lost 5 bases, with 9 bases between them. The CDR3 runs to 12 residues. CDR3 nucleotide sequence: TGTGCCAGCAGGGAAGGGGAAGATACGCAGTATTTT. This gives the protein CASREGEDTQYF.

This clonotype was counted at least ten times. The chain links TRBV28 to TRBJ2-7; perhaps TRBD2 as D (6 bases). This CDR3 contains 15 residues. V lost 6 bases and J 0 bases, leaving 15 bases between the germline ends. Germline V gives CDR1 MDHEN, CDR2 SYDVKM. CDR3 amino acids: CASRFRRGNSYEQYF. CDR3 DNA: TGTGCCAGCAGATTTAGACGGGGGAACTCCTACGAGCAGTACTTC.

Many counts were recorded for this clonotype. This chain joins TRBV28 and TRBJ2-7; TRBD1 agrees at 8 bases. V dropped 6 bases and J dropped 3; count of bases not matched to a gene: 7. The CDR3 length is 14 residues. Germline V CDR1 and CDR2: MDHEN, SYDVKM. Here the CDR3 reads CASRATGTGYEQYF. CDR3 in DNA: TGTGCCAGCAGGGCCACCGGGACAGGCTACGAGCAGTACTTC. Together with reference TRBV28 and TRBJ2-7, the CDR3 gives the full variable domain: DVKVTQSSRYLVKRTGEKVFLECVQDMDHENMFWYRQDPGLGLRLIYFSYDVKMKEKGDIPEGYSVSREKKERFSLILESASTNQTSMYLCASRATGTGYEQYFGPGTRLTVT.

This clonotype was recorded at least ten times. The chain recombines TRBV6-1 with TRBJ1-1; D remains unclear. Germline CDR1 is MNHNS and CDR2 is SASEGT. Trimming removed 6 bases from V and 0 bases from J, with 14 bases in between. The CDR3 is made up of 15 amino acids. The CDR3 reads CASSVDFTMNTEAFF. In DNA form, the CDR3 reads TGTGCCAGCAGCGTCGACTTTACCATGAACACTGAAGCTTTCTTT.

The chain carries TRBV6-5 and TRBJ2-1; D may be TRBD1 (7 bases). V gave up 4 bases and J gave up 8 bases, with 12 bases separating them. Per germline, CDR1 MNHEY and CDR2 SVGAGI. The CDR3 length is 13 residues. The CDR3 region is CASSFWRGHEQFF. The CDR3 region has the DNA TGTGCCAGCAGTTTTTGGAGGGGGCATGAGCAGTTCTTC.

This clonotype came up many times. V usage is TRBV18 and J usage is TRBJ1-4; the D gene is possibly TRBD1 (5 bases). V was cut by 2 bases and J by 5 bases, with 6 bases left in between. The CDR3 is made up of 13 amino acids. Per the germline V gene, CDR1 is KGHSH and CDR2 is LQKENI. CDR3 DNA sequence: TGTGCCAGCTCACCAGGGGCCAATGAAAAACTGTTTTTT. This encodes CASSPGANEKLFF.

This chain uses TRBV6-1 with TRBJ2-7, with TRBD1 matching 8 bases. Germline-derived CDR1 and CDR2 are MNHNS and SASEGT. CDR3 size: 14 residues. The V segment lost 0 bases and the J segment 5 bases; nucleotides outside the gene matches: 3. The CDR3 here is CASSEARGLDEQYF. In DNA, the CDR3 is TGTGCCAGCAGTGAAGCCAGGGGGCTGGACGAGCAGTACTTC.

This clonotype has ten or more counts. This CDR3 reads CASTSGRNYGYTF. The CDR3 region has the DNA TGTGCCAGCACCTCAGGTCGGAACTATGGCTACACCTTC. The gene calls are TRBV28 and TRBJ1-2, with no clear D. Trimming took 7 bases from V and 2 from J, leaving 11 bases between them. The germline gives CDR1 MDHEN, CDR2 SYDVKM. The CDR3 has 13 amino acids.

This rearrangement joins TRBV11-1 to TRBJ2-2, with 8 nucleotides matching TRBD2. This CDR3 contains 16 residues. Germline CDR1 is SGHAT and CDR2 is FQDESV (reference sequence). With 2 bases clipped from V and 6 bases from J, the junction kept 8 bases outside the gene matches. This chain's CDR3 is CASSLLSAGGAGELFF. The CDR3 nucleotides read TGTGCCAGCAGCTTATTATCGGCGGGAGGTGCCGGGGAGCTGTTTTTT.

The chain is built from TRBV20-1 and TRBJ2-3, with D possibly being TRBD2 (5 bases). Deletions cut 1 base from V and 1 base from J, with 12 bases between. CDR1 is DFQATT and CDR2 is SNEGSKA in the germline V gene (reference sequence). CDR3 size: 15 residues. The CDR3 is CSARGAEEGTDTQYF. CDR3 nucleotide sequence: TGCAGTGCTAGAGGAGCGGAGGAGGGCACAGATACGCAGTATTTT.

This chain uses TRBV18 with TRBJ2-6; D is uncertain. There are 15 residues in the CDR3. CDR1 is KGHSH, CDR2 LQKENI, per germline. V lost 6 bases, J lost 0 bases, and 9 bases lay in between. CDR3 in amino acids: CASSLSYSGANVLTF. CDR3 in DNA: TGTGCCAGCTCCTTGAGTTACTCTGGGGCCAACGTCCTGACTTTC. Full variable domain (remainder filled in from reference TRBV18 and TRBJ2-6): NAGVMQNPRHLVRRRGQEARLRCSPMKGHSHVYWYRQLPEEGLKFMVYLQKENIIDESGMPKERFSAEFPKEGPSILRIQQVVRGDSAAYFCASSLSYSGANVLTFGAGSRLTVL.